A selection of T cell receptor beta chains follows, all from one sample in a study of liver allograft versus peripheral blood T cells. One entry per CDR3 protein, called by TCRdb with MiXCR from the reads. The sample shows more than 6,000 distinct CDR3 sequences, about 15% of them seen only once. The receptors were sampled from a human patient who had a liver transplant. Some T cells may be supplied by the graft donor. The CDR3 runs from the conserved cysteine through the conserved F or W. A D gene is named only where the DNA matches it firmly. For some rows the clone size is stated as once, few or many, or as a class when expanded; others skip it.

>TRBD2|TRBJ2-1|TRBV18|medium-sized
TGTGCCAGCTCACCAAGTCAACTAGCGGGGGGCCGCAATGAGCAGTTCTTC
CASSPSQLAGGRNEQFF
>.|TRBJ1-1|TRBV2|.
TGTGTCAGCGGGGAACCTAACACTGAAGCTTTCTTT
CVSGEPNTEAFF
>.|TRBJ1-1|TRBV6-5|many
TGTGCCAGCAGTTACGCGGACCCCTTCGCGGACACTGAAGCTTTCTTT
CASSYADPFADTEAFF
>TRBD2|TRBJ2-3|TRBV20-1|.
TGCAGTGCTAGGGGAAGCGGGGGGGCCCATTTCACTTATACGCAGTATTTT
CSARGSGGAHFTYTQYF
>TRBD1|TRBJ1-2|TRBV6-1|medium-sized
TGTGCCAGCAGTGAAGGGCCAGGGGGCGGCTACACCTTC
CASSEGPGGGYTF
>.|TRBJ1-5|TRBV6-2/TRBV6-3|medium-sized
TGTGCCAGCAGTCGGGACGGTCGCAATCAGCCCCAGCATTTT
CASSRDGRNQPQHF
>.|TRBJ1-4|TRBV5-1|medium-sized
TGCGCCAGCAGCTTGTACGGTTCAACTAATGAAAAACTGTTTTTT
CASSLYGSTNEKLFF
>TRBD1|TRBJ1-2|TRBV6-2/TRBV6-3|medium-sized
TGTGCCAGCAGCCAGCCAGGGGGCTTCTATGGCTACACCTTC
CASSQPGGFYGYTF
>.|TRBJ1-2|TRBV27|medium-sized
TGTGCCAGCAGTTTGAGTCCCCAGGGGCCCTACTATGGCTACACCTTC
CASSLSPQGPYYGYTF
>TRBD1|TRBJ1-2|TRBV27|medium-sized
TGTGCCAGCAGTTTAAGTGCAGGGGGCAACTATGGCTACACCTTC
CASSLSAGGNYGYTF